This is a list of T cell receptor beta chains from one sample in a study of cytomegalovirus exposure and HLA in healthy donors. Assay: immunoSEQ multiplex PCR; the TCRdb copy retains only in-frame clones and omits some. The sample has some 200,000 clones; about four fifths are singletons. The specimen sequenced was PBMCs. All receptors come from a girl under 18 in good health and CMV-seropositive. Each CDR3 is given with its conserved first and last residue. The order of the fields is J gene, D gene, V gene, clone size, CDR3 length, CDR3 DNA, CDR3 protein. The D gene is left open where the match is weak. Rows may omit the clone size; those that give it use once, few, many or a size class.

>TRBJ2-7|NA|TRBV5-6|NA|14
TGTGCCAGCAGGAGGGACACGGCCACCTACGAGCAGTACTTC
CASRRDTATYEQYF
>TRBJ2-5|NA|TRBV10-3|NA|14
TGTGCCATCAGTGATTTCAGGGGAAAAGAGACCCAGTACTTC
CAISDFRGKETQYF
>TRBJ2-2|TRBD2|TRBV4-1|NA|20
TGCGCCAGCAGCCAAGAGTTGCTAGCGGGGGGGCTCGCGAACACCGGGGAGCTGTTTTTT
CASSQELLAGGLANTGELFF
>TRBJ1-5|TRBD1|TRBV29-1|NA|12
TGCAGCGTGGGACAGGGGAGACAGCCCCAGCATTTT
CSVGQGRQPQHF
>TRBJ2-5|TRBD1|TRBV29-1|NA|13
TGCAGCGTTGCCAGGGGGCTAGGGGAGACCCAGTACTTC
CSVARGLGETQYF
>TRBJ1-2|TRBD1|TRBV2|NA|15
TGTGCCAGCAGTGATGGGGACAGGGGCGGGAGTGGCTACACCTTC
CASSDGDRGGSGYTF
>TRBJ2-1|TRBD1|TRBV10-3|NA|14
TGTGCCATCACCCGGGACAGGGTCGTCAATGAGCAGTTCTTC
CAITRDRVVNEQFF
>TRBJ2-7|NA|TRBV7-2|few|15
TGTGCCAGCAGCTTACTAGCAGGGGTGGTTCGCGAGCAGTACTTC
CASSLLAGVVREQYF
>TRBJ2-3|TRBD2|TRBV6-4|NA|15
TGTGCCAGCAGTTCAAGCGGGGGTTGGACAGATACGCAGTATTTT
CASSSSGGWTDTQYF
>TRBJ1-1|TRBD1|TRBV2|few|13
TGTGCCAACCCCAGGGGGGAGAACACTGAAGCTTTCTTT
CANPRGENTEAFF
>TRBJ2-2|TRBD1|TRBV4-1|NA|17
TGCGCCAGCAGCCAAAATGTATTGGGACAGGGAACCGGGGAGCTGTTTTTT
CASSQNVLGQGTGELFF
>TRBJ2-5|NA|TRBV27|NA|11
TGTGCCAGCAGGTCAGGGGAGACCCAGTACTTC
CASRSGETQYF
>TRBJ2-7|NA|TRBV2|NA|13
TGTGCCAGCAGTGAATCCAGGGATTACGAGCAGTACTTC
CASSESRDYEQYF
>TRBJ1-5|NA|TRBV19|NA|15
TGTGCCAGTAGTAAGGGGGAAGTTAGCAATCAGCCCCAGCATTTT
CASSKGEVSNQPQHF
>TRBJ2-3|TRBD2|TRBV11-2|NA|15
TGTGCCAGCAGCTTCGGCGGGGGGGACACAGATACGCAGTATTTT
CASSFGGGDTDTQYF
>TRBJ2-5|NA|TRBV5-6|once|14
TGTGCCAGCACTCGTGGGGGCCCCAAAGAGACCCAGTACTTC
CASTRGGPKETQYF
>TRBJ2-7|TRBD1|TRBV27|NA|15
TGTGCCAGCAGTCCCACAGGGGGCTCCTACTACGAGCAGTACTTC
CASSPTGGSYYEQYF
>TRBJ2-3|NA|TRBV6-5|NA|15
TGTGCCAGCAGTTACGGCGGGGTCGGGGCAGATACGCAGTATTTT
CASSYGGVGADTQYF
>TRBJ1-1|TRBD1|TRBV10-3|NA|13
TGTGCCATCCGGACAGGGGGAGGCACTGAAGCTTTCTTT
CAIRTGGGTEAFF
>TRBJ2-7|TRBD2|TRBV29-1|NA|12
TGCAGCGTCACCGGGGGGGGCTACGAGCAGTACTTC
CSVTGGGYEQYF
>TRBJ1-1|NA|TRBV10-1|NA|15
TGCGCCAGCAGTGAGTCAGGCAGCGAGAACACTGAAGCTTTCTTT
CASSESGSENTEAFF
>TRBJ2-1|NA|TRBV7-2|NA|13
TGTGCCAGCAGCCAACCGGGAGCTAAAGAGCAGTTCTTC
CASSQPGAKEQFF
>TRBJ2-7|TRBD2|TRBV11-2|NA|15
TGTGCCAGCAGCTTAGAGTACGGGGAGGGCTACGAGCAGTACTTC
CASSLEYGEGYEQYF
>TRBJ1-6|TRBD1|TRBV15|NA|15
TGTGCCACCAGCAGAGGGGGGCAGGGGGATTCACCCCTCCACTTT
CATSRGGQGDSPLHF
>TRBJ2-1|TRBD1|TRBV5-3|NA|18
TGTGCCAGAAGCCACAAAGCCGGGACAGGGCTTTCTAGCGATGAGCAGTTCTTC
CARSHKAGTGLSSDEQFF
>TRBJ2-5|TRBD2|TRBV5-4|NA|17
TGTGCCAGCAGCTTGGGATTCCTGGGACTAGCTCGAGAGACCCAGTACTTC
CASSLGFLGLARETQYF
>TRBJ2-4|NA|TRBV29-1|NA|17
TGCAGCGTTCGGGACTCCATCGAAAGGGGCTCCAAAAACATTCAGTACTTC
CSVRDSIERGSKNIQYF
>TRBJ2-5|TRBD1|TRBV4-1|NA|15
TGCGCCAGCAGCCAAGGGTGGACAGGGATGGAGACCCAGTACTTC
CASSQGWTGMETQYF
>TRBJ2-3|NA|TRBV4-3|NA|15
TGCGCCAGCAGCCCCGGGACTGGGACCACAGATACGCAGTATTTT
CASSPGTGTTDTQYF
>TRBJ2-7|TRBD1|TRBV7-9|NA|14
TGTGCCAGCAGCCAGGGACAGAAAGTCTACGAGCAGTACTTC
CASSQGQKVYEQYF
>TRBJ1-6|TRBD1|TRBV5-6|NA|13
TGTGCCAGCAGCTTTATATCCGCCAGGGGGGTCCACTTT
CASSFISARGVHF
>TRBJ2-1|TRBD2|TRBV6-4|NA|14
TGTGCCAGCAGTGAGGCGGGGGGGCTCAGTGAGCAGTTCTTC
CASSEAGGLSEQFF
>TRBJ1-5|NA|TRBV2|NA|15
TGTGCCAGCAGTGAAAGGATGGAATACAGGGAGACCCAGCATTTT
CASSERMEYRETQHF
>TRBJ1-4|NA|TRBV2|NA|14
TGTGCCAGCAGTGAAGGTCGGGGTGGCGAAAAACTGTTTTTT
CASSEGRGGEKLFF
>TRBJ2-3|TRBD2|TRBV19|few|17
TGTGCCAGTAGTATAGATTTTGCGAGCGGGGCTGCAGATACGCAGTATTTT
CASSIDFASGAADTQYF
>TRBJ2-6|NA|TRBV7-2|NA|14
TGTGCCAGCAGCTTATCGTCTGGGGCCAACGTCCTGACTTTC
CASSLSSGANVLTF
>TRBJ2-3|NA|TRBV10-3|NA|11
TGTGCCGCCCTGAGGGGGGATACGCAGTATTTT
CAALRGDTQYF
>TRBJ1-2|TRBD1|TRBV2|NA|14
TGTGCCAGCAGTGGGGGACAGGGGAACTATGGCTACACCTTC
CASSGGQGNYGYTF
>TRBJ2-3|NA|TRBV7-9|NA|16
TGTGCCAGCAGCTTAATGAGAACGGGGAACACAGATACGCAGTATTTT
CASSLMRTGNTDTQYF
>TRBJ2-3|TRBD2|TRBV10-1|NA|13
TGCGCCAGCAGTGAGTGGGGGGGAGATACGCAGTATTTT
CASSEWGGDTQYF
>TRBJ1-5|NA|TRBV6-5|NA|12
TGTGCCATAGGGACATGGGGTCAGCCCCAGCATTTT
CAIGTWGQPQHF
>TRBJ2-5|TRBD2|TRBV28|NA|17
TGTGCCAGCAGTAAACCGGGACTAGCGGGCCCGGGGGAGACCCAGTACTTC
CASSKPGLAGPGETQYF
>TRBJ1-5|NA|TRBV5-6|NA|16
TGTGCCAGCAGCTCCCGGGGGAAGGGAGTGGATCAGCCCCAGCATTTT
CASSSRGKGVDQPQHF
>TRBJ1-1|NA|TRBV7-2|NA|14
TGTGCCAGCATGGGGGGACTCCAGAACACTGAAGCTTTCTTT
CASMGGLQNTEAFF
>TRBJ2-4|NA|TRBV6-1|few|16
TGTGCCAGCAGTGGCCCCCGGGCCATAGGGGTAGACATTCAGTACTTC
CASSGPRAIGVDIQYF
>TRBJ2-1|TRBD2|TRBV13|NA|15
TGTGCCAGCAGCATGCTAGCGGGGGGGTACAATGAGCAGTTCTTC
CASSMLAGGYNEQFF
>TRBJ2-3|TRBD1|TRBV30|NA|14
TGTGCCCACGCTACAGGGGTGAGCGCAGATACGCAGTATTTT
CAHATGVSADTQYF
>TRBJ2-7|NA|TRBV7-2|NA|16
TGTGCCAGCAGCTCACGACCCCAGACAGGAGACTACGAGCAGTACTTC
CASSSRPQTGDYEQYF
>TRBJ2-7|NA|TRBV21-1|few|14
TGTGCCAGCAGCAAAAACAGGGCTGCCCACGAGCAGTACTTC
CASSKNRAAHEQYF
>TRBJ1-2|TRBD1|TRBV30|NA|17
TGTGCCTGGAGTGGTACTAGGACAGGGGGCATGGACTATGGCTACACCTTC
CAWSGTRTGGMDYGYTF
>TRBJ2-7|NA|TRBV7-2|NA|13
TGTGCCAGCAGCTTAGCGGGCATCTACGAGCAGTACTTC
CASSLAGIYEQYF
>TRBJ2-3|TRBD2|TRBV10-3|NA|13
TGTGCCACCCGGACTAGCCTCACAGATACGCAGTATTTT
CATRTSLTDTQYF
>TRBJ2-3|TRBD2|TRBV6-4|once|15
TGTGCCAGCAGCCCCGGGGGGTTTAGCACAGATACGCAGTATTTT
CASSPGGFSTDTQYF
>TRBJ2-1|TRBD1|TRBV7-2|NA|14
TGTGCCAGCAGCCCTGGGACAGGGAACAATGAGCAGTTCTTC
CASSPGTGNNEQFF
>TRBJ1-2|TRBD1|TRBV6-5|few|13
TGTGCCAGCAGCACACAGGGGACCTATGGCTACACCTTC
CASSTQGTYGYTF